These 6 T cell receptor beta chains came from one sample sequenced in a study of cytomegalovirus exposure and HLA in healthy donors. This PCR relied on a set of 60 Vbeta primers and 13 Jbeta primers. Libraries were prepared by immunoSEQ multiplex PCR; TCRdb keeps only in-frame clonotypes and omits some of them. Of 130,000 to 150,000 clones listed, more than 70% are singletons. The sample comprised PBMCs. Receptors were obtained from a woman aged 35 to 49 in good health and CMV-seronegative.

This clone was observed a few times. This chain uses TRBV2 with TRBJ1-4; perhaps TRBD1 as D (6 bases). Germline V gene sequence: CDR1 SNHLY, CDR2 FYNNEI. The ends were cut back, 5 bases at V and 8 bases at J, with 18 bases in the middle. This CDR3 has 15 amino acids. The CDR3 protein is CASSPRDNEGEKLFF. CDR3 coding DNA: TGTGCCAGCAGTCCCCGGGACAATGAGGGCGAAAAACTGTTTTTT.

Ten or more counts support this clone. The chain employs TRBV5-6 and TRBJ2-7; 9 bases map to TRBD2. The CDR3 is 17 amino acids. V dropped 2 bases and J dropped 3; count of bases not matched to a gene: 12. Germline V gene sequence: CDR1 SGHDT, CDR2 YYEEEE. This chain's CDR3 is CASSLQIGSGSHYEQYF. In DNA, the CDR3 is TGTGCCAGCAGCTTACAAATCGGTAGCGGGAGCCACTACGAGCAGTACTTC.

The chain is built from TRBV6-1 and TRBJ1-4, with D possibly being TRBD1 (6 bases). V was clipped by 4 bases and J by 6 bases, with 12 bases between them. Germline loops: CDR1 MNHNS, CDR2 SASEGT. The CDR3 is 14 residues long. The CDR3 sequence is CASSAGAEDEKLFF. The CDR3 bases are TGTGCCAGCAGTGCAGGGGCGGAGGATGAAAAACTGTTTTTT.

The chain uses TRBV18 and TRBJ1-1, with D possibly TRBD1 on 5 matching bases. CDR3 length: 12 amino acids. V lost 2 bases to trimming and J lost 9 bases, with 10 bases between them. The germline V gene has CDR1 KGHSH and CDR2 LQKENI. CDR3 DNA sequence: TGTGCCAGCTCACCAGGGGCAGCCCAAGCTTTCTTT. Protein sequence: CASSPGAAQAFF.

This chain connects TRBV4-2 to TRBJ2-2; TRBD1 aligns across 7 bases. The germline CDR1 and CDR2 sequences are LGHNA and YNFKEQ. The CDR3 has 14 amino acids. Losses at the gene ends were 8 bases for V and 4 bases for J; bases not matched to a gene: 7. The CDR3 region has the DNA TGTGCCAGCGAACAAACAGGGGCCACCGGGGAGCTGTTTTTT. Translated, it gives CASEQTGATGELFF.

This chain links TRBV9 with TRBJ1-2, with D possibly TRBD1 on 6 matching bases. CDR1 and CDR2 (germline): SGDLS, YYNGEE. V gave up 0 bases and J gave up 4 bases, with 10 bases separating them. The CDR3 totals 14 residues. The CDR3 bases are TGTGCCAGCAGCGTAGGGAACAGGGCCTATGGCTACACCTTC. It specifies CASSVGNRAYGYTF.